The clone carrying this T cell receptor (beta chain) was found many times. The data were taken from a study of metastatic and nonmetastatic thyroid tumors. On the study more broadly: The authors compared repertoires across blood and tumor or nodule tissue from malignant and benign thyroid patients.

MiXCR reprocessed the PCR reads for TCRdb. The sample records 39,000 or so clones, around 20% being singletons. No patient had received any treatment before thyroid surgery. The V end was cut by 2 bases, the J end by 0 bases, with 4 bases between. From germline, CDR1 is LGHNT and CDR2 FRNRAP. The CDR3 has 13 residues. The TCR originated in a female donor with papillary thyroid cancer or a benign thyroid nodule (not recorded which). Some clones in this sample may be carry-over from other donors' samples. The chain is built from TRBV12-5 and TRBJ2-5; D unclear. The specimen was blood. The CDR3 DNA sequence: TGTGCTAGTGGTTTGCCCTACCAAGAGACCCAGTACTTC. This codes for CASGLPYQETQYF. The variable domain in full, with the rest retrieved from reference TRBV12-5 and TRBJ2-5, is DARVTQTPRHKVTEMGQEVTMRCQPILGHNTVFWYRQTMMQGLELLAYFRNRAPLDDSGMPKDRFSAEMPDATLATLKIQPSEPRDSAVYFCASGLPYQETQYFGPGTRLLVL.